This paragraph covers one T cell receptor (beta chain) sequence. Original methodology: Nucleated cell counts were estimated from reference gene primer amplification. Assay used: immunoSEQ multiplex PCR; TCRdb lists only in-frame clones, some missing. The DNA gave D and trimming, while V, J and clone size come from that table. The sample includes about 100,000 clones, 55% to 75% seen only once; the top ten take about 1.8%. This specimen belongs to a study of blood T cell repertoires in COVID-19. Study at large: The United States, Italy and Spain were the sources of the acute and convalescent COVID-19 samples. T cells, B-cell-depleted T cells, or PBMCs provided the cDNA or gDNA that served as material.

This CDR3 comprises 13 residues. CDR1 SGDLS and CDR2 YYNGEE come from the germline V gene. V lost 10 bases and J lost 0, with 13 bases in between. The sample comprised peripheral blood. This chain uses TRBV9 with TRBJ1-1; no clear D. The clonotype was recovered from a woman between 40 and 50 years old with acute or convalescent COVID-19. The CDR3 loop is CAAARLVNTEAFF. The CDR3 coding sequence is TGTGCCGCCGCCCGGTTAGTGAACACTGAAGCTTTCTTT.